A selection of T cell receptor beta chains follows, all from one sample in a study of T cell responses to AZD1222 COVID-19 vaccine. Clones were sequenced by immunoSEQ multiplex PCR, and TCRdb holds only the in-frame ones, with some missing. Found here are roughly 190,000 clones, approximately 90% of them singletons; the top ten hold over 1.5%. Sequenced here: peripheral blood, sampled 28 days after the second AZD1222 dose. The origin of the receptors is an adult who received the AZD1222 COVID-19 vaccine. Each CDR3 is given with its conserved first and last residue. Each record gives: CDR3 length, V gene, J gene, D gene, clone size, CDR3 protein, CDR3 DNA. D genes are given only for firm matches. Some rows have no size entry. The others give once, few or many, or a class for an expanded clone.

length: 16
V: TRBV6-5
J: TRBJ1-2
D: -
size: -
CDR3: CASSYGRGPSNYGYTF
DNA: TGTGCCAGCAGTTACGGCAGGGGACCTTCTAACTATGGCTACACCTTC

length: 14
V: TRBV11-2
J: TRBJ2-3
D: TRBD1
size: -
CDR3: CASMDRASTDTQYF
DNA: TGTGCCAGCATGGACAGGGCCTCCACAGATACGCAGTATTTT

length: 15
V: TRBV14
J: TRBJ1-2
D: -
size: -
CDR3: CASSPFARTNYGYTF
DNA: TGTGCCAGCAGCCCGTTCGCCAGGACTAACTATGGCTACACCTTC

length: 13
V: TRBV6-5
J: TRBJ2-7
D: TRBD2
size: -
CDR3: CASSYNGGGRQYF
DNA: TGTGCCAGCAGTTACAACGGCGGGGGAAGGCAGTACTTC

length: 13
V: TRBV15
J: TRBJ1-1
D: -
size: once
CDR3: CATSREGYTEAFF
DNA: TGTGCCACCAGCAGAGAGGGGTACACTGAAGCTTTCTTT

length: 17
V: TRBV15
J: TRBJ2-4
D: TRBD1
size: -
CDR3: CATSRLLDRVGKNIQYF
DNA: TGTGCCACCAGCCGACTACTGGACAGGGTTGGTAAAAACATTCAGTACTTC

length: 15
V: TRBV1
J: TRBJ2-1
D: -
size: -
CDR3: CTSSRQAGAYNEQFF
DNA: TGCACCAGCAGCCGACAAGCGGGAGCCTACAATGAGCAGTTCTTC

length: 15
V: TRBV7-9
J: TRBJ1-2
D: -
size: many
CDR3: CASSLAHEDFYGYTF
DNA: TGTGCCAGCAGCTTAGCGCACGAAGACTTCTATGGCTACACCTTC

length: 13
V: TRBV2
J: TRBJ2-7
D: TRBD2
size: -
CDR3: CASFSGRADEQYF
DNA: TGTGCCAGCTTTAGCGGGAGGGCCGACGAGCAGTACTTC

length: 14
V: TRBV7-2
J: TRBJ2-5
D: TRBD2
size: -
CDR3: CASLLSGVRETQYF
DNA: TGTGCCAGCCTCCTTAGCGGGGTTAGAGAGACCCAGTACTTC

length: 11
V: TRBV25-1
J: TRBJ2-7
D: -
size: few
CDR3: CASSEFIEQYF
DNA: TGTGCCAGCAGTGAATTCATAGAGCAGTACTTC

length: 14
V: TRBV4-1
J: TRBJ1-2
D: TRBD1
size: -
CDR3: CASSTGGTNYGYTF
DNA: TGCGCCAGCAGCACAGGGGGGACTAACTATGGCTACACCTTC

length: 15
V: TRBV27
J: TRBJ1-2
D: -
size: -
CDR3: CASSLSWGGGNGYTF
DNA: TGTGCCAGCAGTTTATCATGGGGGGGAGGGAATGGCTACACCTTC

length: 14
V: TRBV6-5
J: TRBJ1-1
D: -
size: -
CDR3: CASSYRGEGTEAFF
DNA: TGTGCCAGCAGTTACCGAGGGGAGGGCACTGAAGCTTTCTTT

length: 16
V: TRBV2
J: TRBJ1-1
D: -
size: -
CDR3: CASNDRGQSRNTEAFF
DNA: TGTGCCAGCAATGACCGGGGACAATCGCGGAACACTGAAGCTTTCTTT

length: 16
V: TRBV6-2/TRBV6-3
J: TRBJ2-7
D: TRBD2
size: once
CDR3: CASSYGLAGVRYEQYF
DNA: TGTGCCAGCAGTTACGGACTAGCGGGAGTCCGCTACGAGCAGTACTTC

length: 16
V: TRBV10-2
J: TRBJ2-2
D: -
size: -
CDR3: CASSDLASGVTGELFF
DNA: TGCGCCAGCAGTGATCTAGCGAGTGGGGTTACCGGGGAGCTGTTTTTT

length: 15
V: TRBV2
J: TRBJ2-7
D: -
size: -
CDR3: CASSEQRNLLGEQYF
DNA: TGTGCCAGCAGTGAACAGAGAAACCTTTTGGGCGAGCAGTACTTC

length: 13
V: TRBV7-9
J: TRBJ2-4
D: TRBD2
size: -
CDR3: CASSLAAGGIQYF
DNA: TGTGCCAGCAGCTTAGCCGCGGGGGGCATTCAGTACTTC

length: 13
V: TRBV7-2
J: TRBJ2-7
D: TRBD1
size: -
CDR3: CASSPLTGYEQYF
DNA: TGTGCCAGCAGCCCGTTGACAGGGTACGAGCAGTACTTC

length: 14
V: TRBV3-1/TRBV3-2
J: TRBJ2-3
D: TRBD2
size: -
CDR3: CASMIAGSTDTQYF
DNA: TGTGCCAGCATGATAGCGGGGAGCACAGATACGCAGTATTTT

length: 16
V: TRBV5-1
J: TRBJ1-1
D: -
size: -
CDR3: CASSRGEADEVGEAFF
DNA: TGCGCCAGCAGCCGAGGGGAGGCCGACGAAGTTGGTGAAGCTTTCTTT

length: 14
V: TRBV7-9
J: TRBJ2-7
D: -
size: -
CDR3: CASSLERGTYEQYF
DNA: TGTGCCAGCAGCCTTGAGAGGGGGACCTACGAGCAGTACTTC

length: 15
V: TRBV4-1
J: TRBJ1-2
D: -
size: -
CDR3: CASSPPTGISYGYTF
DNA: TGCGCCAGCAGCCCCCCAACTGGCATAAGCTATGGCTACACCTTC

length: 15
V: TRBV6-2/TRBV6-3
J: TRBJ1-1
D: TRBD1
size: -
CDR3: CASSYPGQGLTEAFF
DNA: TGTGCCAGCAGTTACCCGGGACAGGGTTTGACTGAAGCTTTCTTT

length: 15
V: TRBV3-1/TRBV3-2
J: TRBJ2-1
D: -
size: -
CDR3: CASSQGYGGYNEQFF
DNA: TGTGCCAGCAGCCAAGGGTATGGGGGCTACAATGAGCAGTTCTTC

length: 13
V: TRBV7-2
J: TRBJ2-1
D: -
size: -
CDR3: CASSPGLEGEQFF
DNA: TGTGCCAGCAGCCCCGGACTGGAGGGTGAGCAGTTCTTC

length: 13
V: TRBV4-1
J: TRBJ2-2
D: -
size: -
CDR3: CASSTTRSGELFF
DNA: TGCGCCAGCAGCACGACAAGATCCGGGGAGCTGTTTTTT

length: 12
V: TRBV25-1
J: TRBJ2-5
D: -
size: -
CDR3: CASSARQETQYF
DNA: TGTGCCAGCAGTGCACGGCAAGAGACCCAGTACTTC

length: 12
V: TRBV11-2
J: TRBJ2-1
D: TRBD2
size: -
CDR3: CASRVAGGEQFF
DNA: TGTGCCAGCAGAGTAGCGGGAGGGGAGCAGTTCTTC

length: 13
V: TRBV19
J: TRBJ1-2
D: -
size: -
CDR3: CATHGEGKEGYTF
DNA: TGTGCCACCCACGGGGAAGGGAAGGAGGGATACACCTTC

length: 17
V: TRBV18
J: TRBJ1-3
D: TRBD1
size: -
CDR3: CASSPQRDRAAGNTIYF
DNA: TGTGCCAGCTCACCCCAACGTGACAGGGCAGCGGGAAACACCATATATTTT

length: 15
V: TRBV19
J: TRBJ1-5
D: -
size: -
CDR3: CASRLVAQTNQPQHF
DNA: TGTGCCAGTAGATTGGTAGCACAGACAAATCAGCCCCAGCATTTT

length: 15
V: TRBV4-1
J: TRBJ1-2
D: TRBD1
size: few
CDR3: CASSPLDRENYGYTF
DNA: TGCGCCAGCAGCCCCCTCGACAGGGAGAACTATGGCTACACCTTC